A single sample is the source of the 27 T cell receptor beta chains below, sequenced in a study of blood T cell repertoires in COVID-19. Profiling relied on immunoSEQ multiplex PCR, and the TCRdb table lists in-frame clones only, not all of them. The data hold about 160,000 clones, with around 80% observed a single time. The sequencing input was PBMCs or T cells enriched from blood (not recorded which). The receptors here all came from a woman between 55 and 75 years old who had recovered from COVID-19.

The CDR3 DNA is TGTGCCAGCAGCTCCTCAGATCAGTCGAACACTGAAGCTTTCTTT. It specifies CASSSSDQSNTEAFF. The chain couples TRBV13 to TRBJ1-1, with unresolved D. Trimming took 4 bases from V and 1 from J, leaving 13 bases between them. Germline CDR1 is PRHDT and CDR2 is FYEKMQ (reference sequence). This CDR3 is 15 amino acids long.

V is TRBV6-1 and J is TRBJ1-1; D remains ambiguous. Germline V gives CDR1 MNHNS, CDR2 SASEGT. The CDR3 contains 14 residues. With 2 bases removed from V and 3 bases from J, the gap between germline ends came to 10 bases. CDR3 in DNA: TGTGCCAGCAGTGAATCAGGCACTTACACTGAAGCTTTCTTT. It yields the protein CASSESGTYTEAFF.

The chain joins TRBV18 to TRBJ1-3; 7 nucleotides line up with TRBD1. Germline assignment: CDR1 KGHSH and CDR2 LQKENI. This CDR3 spans 18 amino acids. J gave up 0 bases and V 1 base, and 9 bases lay outside the gene matches. CDR3 nucleotides: TGTGCCAGCTCACCACGCCCAGGGGGTAATAGCTCTGGAAACACCATATATTTT. This gives the protein CASSPRPGGNSSGNTIYF.

The chain has TRBV11-2 and TRBJ2-7; 9 bases are a match to TRBD1. Losses at the gene ends were 5 bases for V and 5 bases for J; bases not matched to a gene: 10. This CDR3 comprises 15 residues. Per germline, CDR1 SGHAT and CDR2 FQNNGV. DNA of the CDR3: TGTGCCAGCAGCGTCCCCGGGACAGGGAACCACGAGCAGTACTTC. As protein: CASSVPGTGNHEQYF. Complete variable domain (other parts from reference TRBV11-2 and TRBJ2-7): EAGVAQSPRYKIIEKRQSVAFWCNPISGHATLYWYQQILGQGPKLLIQFQNNGVVDDSQLPKDRFSAERLKGVDSTLKIQPAKLEDSAVYLCASSVPGTGNHEQYFGPGTRLTVT.

The chain joins TRBV2 to TRBJ2-5, with 7 bases identical to TRBD1. Looked up from germline, CDR1 is SNHLY and CDR2 is FYNNEI. This CDR3 has 14 amino acids. The J segment lost 2 bases and the V segment lost 6 bases, leaving 6 bases of the junction unmatched. CDR3 region: CASRIGTAQETQYF. Written as DNA, the CDR3 is TGTGCCAGCAGGATCGGGACAGCACAAGAGACCCAGTACTTC.

The chain employs TRBV29-1 and TRBJ2-5, with 7 bases identical to TRBD1. The junction had 10 bases not matched to a gene; V was cut back by 7 bases and J by 5 bases. CDR1 and CDR2 (germline): SQVTM, ANQGSEA. The CDR3 has 13 residues. The CDR3 is CSAGGQVGETQYF. In DNA, the CDR3 is TGCAGCGCCGGCGGACAGGTCGGGGAGACCCAGTACTTC.

The chain is built from TRBV24-1 and TRBJ2-7, with 7 bases lining up with TRBD1. The CDR3 is 15 amino acids. J lost 3 bases, V lost 3 bases, and 7 bases had no gene match. The germline V gene has CDR1 KGHDR and CDR2 SFDVKD. CDR3 sequence reads: CATSDPHGTDYEQYF. CDR3 bases: TGTGCCACCAGTGATCCGCATGGGACAGACTACGAGCAGTACTTC.

This rearrangement joins TRBV7-8 to TRBJ1-2, with TRBD1 as a possible D gene (6 bases). Germline V CDR1 and CDR2: SGHVS, FQNEAQ. There are 15 residues in the CDR3. Trimming took off 1 base at V and 0 bases at J, with 9 bases between the two ends. The CDR3 loop reads CASSLEAGANYGYTF. The CDR3 DNA sequence: TGTGCCAGCAGCTTAGAGGCAGGGGCTAACTATGGCTACACCTTC. The complete variable domain, with remaining parts taken from reference TRBV7-8 and TRBJ1-2, reads GAGVSQSPRYKVAKRGQDVALRCDPISGHVSLFWYQQALGQGPEFLTYFQNEAQLDKSGLPSDRFFAERPEGSVSTLKIQRTQQEDSAVYLCASSLEAGANYGYTFGSGTRLTVV.

To note about this clone: At one end the junction does not follow the germline gene, possibly because of a read error. This chain joins TRBV29-1 and TRBJ2-6, with D perhaps matching TRBD1 (5 bases). The germline V gene has CDR1 SQVTM and CDR2 ANQGSEA. The length of the CDR3 is 14 residues. CDR3 residues: CSVATVAGANVLTF. In DNA, the CDR3 is TGCAGCGTGGCGACAGTAGCTGGGGCCAATGTCCTGACTTTC.

The chain is built from TRBV2 and TRBJ2-1; TRBD2 matches 7 bases. This CDR3 spans 19 amino acids. Per the germline V gene, CDR1 is SNHLY and CDR2 is FYNNEI. With 4 bases clipped from V and 9 bases from J, the junction kept 24 bases outside the gene matches. The CDR3 reads CASSGRPGSSGAQGGEQFF. The CDR3 region has the DNA TGTGCCAGCAGTGGTCGGCCAGGGTCCAGCGGGGCCCAGGGAGGTGAGCAGTTCTTC.

The rearrangement uses TRBV11-2 and TRBJ1-2; D uncertain. Trimming removed 0 bases from V and 6 bases from J, with 14 bases in between. The CDR3 is made up of 15 amino acids. Germline CDR1 SGHAT, CDR2 FQNNGV. CDR3 nucleotides: TGTGCCAGCAGCTTAGAATCCGGCCTCGAGGATGGCTACACCTTC. It codes for CASSLESGLEDGYTF.

The chain is built from TRBV29-1 and TRBJ2-2; D is ambiguous. V was shortened by 6 bases and J by 5 bases, with 13 bases between the two germline ends. CDR1 is SQVTM, CDR2 ANQGSEA, per germline. The CDR3 contains 13 residues. CDR3 amino acids: CSVATLMTGELFF. CDR3 nucleotides: TGCAGCGTAGCCACCTTAATGACCGGGGAGCTGTTTTTT.

V usage is TRBV10-1 and J usage is TRBJ2-3; 11 nucleotides align to TRBD2. Germline CDR1 is WNHNN and CDR2 is SYGVQD (reference sequence). The CDR3 consists of 15 residues. Germline trimming cut 3 bases from V and 5 bases from J; bases unmatched to any gene: 4. The CDR3 nucleotides are TGCGCCAGCAGTGACCCTAGCGGGGGGATAGATACGCAGTATTTT. This translates into CASSDPSGGIDTQYF.

The chain links TRBV5-4 to TRBJ2-1; D is unresolved. V lost 10 bases and J 0 bases, leaving 14 bases between the germline ends. CDR3 length: 14 residues. Per the germline V gene, CDR1 is SGHNT and CDR2 is YYREEE (reference sequence). CDR3 bases: TGTGCCGCCCATTTTTTCAGCTCCTACAATGAGCAGTTCTTC. This gives the protein CAAHFFSSYNEQFF.

The rearrangement uses TRBV6-5 and TRBJ2-3; D perhaps matches TRBD1 (6 bases). Per germline, CDR1 MNHEY and CDR2 SVGAGI. This CDR3 has 12 residues. Trimming pared 5 bases from V and 6 bases from J, leaving 9 bases between. The CDR3 loop is CASSSRGDTQYF. The CDR3 nucleotides read TGTGCCAGCAGTAGCAGGGGCGATACGCAGTATTTT.

This sequence joins TRBV6-5 and TRBJ1-2; the D is unclear. The CDR3 is 16 residues long. Per the germline V gene, CDR1 is MNHEY and CDR2 is SVGAGI. The V gene lost 2 bases and the J gene lost 2 bases, with 15 bases spanning the gap. The CDR3 nucleotides are TGTGCCAGCAGTTACGATGCCTCAACTTCAAACTATGGCTACACCTTC. Protein: CASSYDASTSNYGYTF.

J is TRBJ2-3 and V is TRBV24-1, with a weak D call TRBD2 (5 bases). This CDR3 region has 13 residues. Trimming removed 4 bases at V and 4 bases at J, with 8 bases between. CDR1 and CDR2 (germline): KGHDR, SFDVKD. The CDR3 reads CATSDGLPDTQYF. The DNA for the CDR3 is TGTGCCACCAGTGACGGACTGCCAGATACGCAGTATTTT.

This clone came up a few times. This chain links TRBV21-1 with TRBJ2-2; TRBD2 was called by the table and not checked on the DNA. TRBV21-1 is deemed a pseudogene. The CDR3 is 17 residues long. In DNA form, the CDR3 reads TGTGCCAGCAGCAGAGCGAGACTAGCGGGGGACACCGGGGAGCTGTTTTTT. Amino acids: CASSRARLAGDTGELFF.

The CDR3 here is CASSLGTSGGLYNEQFF. CDR3 DNA sequence: TGTGCCAGCAGCTTAGGGACTAGCGGGGGGCTCTACAATGAGCAGTTCTTC. This rearrangement joins TRBV7-2 to TRBJ2-1; 14 nucleotides match TRBD2. Germline V gene data show CDR1 as SGHTA and CDR2 as FQGNSA. The length of the CDR3 is 17 residues. J was trimmed by 3 bases and V by 1 base; bases with no gene match: 2.

This chain uses TRBV2 with TRBJ2-1; D may be TRBD1 (6 bases). The CDR3 has 17 amino acids. CDR1 and CDR2 (germline): SNHLY, FYNNEI. V lost 0 bases to trimming and J lost 4 bases, with 16 bases between them. In DNA, the CDR3 is TGTGCCAGCAGTGAAGCTGCAGGGGCCCCCACTTACAATGAGCAGTTCTTC. As protein: CASSEAAGAPTYNEQFF.

The chain is built from TRBV7-3 and TRBJ2-3; D gene uncertain. The V end was cut by 2 bases, the J end by 3 bases, with 3 bases between. Germline lookup yields CDR1 SGHTA and CDR2 FQGTGA. The length of the CDR3 is 12 residues. The CDR3 loop reads CASSLSTDTQYF. The CDR3 bases are TGTGCCAGCAGCTTATCTACAGATACGCAGTATTTT.

The chain links TRBV5-1 to TRBJ1-1; unclear D gene. Looked up from germline, CDR1 is SGHRS and CDR2 is YFSETQ. V lost 6 bases, J lost 7 bases, and 16 bases lay in between. The CDR3 length is 13 residues. CDR3 residues: CASNPQVGYEAFF. CDR3 bases: TGCGCCAGCAACCCCCAGGTTGGATATGAAGCTTTCTTT.

On this clone: The germline gene is not matched at one end of the junction; a read error may be the cause. The V and J genes are TRBV18 and TRBJ1-2, with TRBD1 identical over 10 bases. Germline CDR1 reads KGHSH; CDR2 reads LQKENI. The CDR3 loop spans 13 amino acids. For the CDR3, the DNA is TGTGCCAGCCCACCCGACAGGGGGCAAGGCTACACCTTC. Translating it yields CASPPDRGQGYTF.

V is TRBV4-1 and J is TRBJ2-7; D may be TRBD2 (6 bases). Trimming took off 0 bases at V and 4 bases at J, with 10 bases between the two ends. Germline assignment: CDR1 MGHRA and CDR2 YSYEKL. The CDR3 covers 14 residues. Here the CDR3 reads CASSQELGGYEQYF. The CDR3 DNA reads as TGCGCCAGCAGCCAAGAGTTGGGGGGTTACGAGCAGTACTTC.

This chain joins TRBV9 and TRBJ1-1, with D uncertain. The CDR3 is 14 amino acids. Germline CDR1 reads SGDLS; CDR2 reads YYNGEE. V was pared by 0 bases and J by 1 base, with 7 bases between. In nucleotides, the CDR3 is TGTGCCAGCAGCGTAGAGCCCGGGAACACTGAAGCTTTCTTT. Translating it yields CASSVEPGNTEAFF.

This clone was observed a single time. The chain combines TRBV6-1 with TRBJ2-5, with TRBD1 identical over 9 bases. CDR3 length: 16 residues. CDR1 and CDR2 (germline): MNHNS, SASEGT. The ends lost 3 bases at V and 8 bases at J; junction bases unmatched: 13. For the CDR3, the DNA is TGTGCCAGCAGTGATTCCGGGACAGGGCACGGTTTAACCCAGTACTTC. Protein: CASSDSGTGHGLTQYF.

This sequence joins TRBV11-2 and TRBJ1-2; D gene uncertain. CDR1 is SGHAT and CDR2 is FQNNGV in the germline V gene. CDR3 length: 13 amino acids. The V and J ends lost 4 bases and 6 bases respectively, with 12 bases between them. In nucleotides, the CDR3 is TGTGCCAGCAGCTATCGATTTTCGGATGGCTACACCTTC. Protein product: CASSYRFSDGYTF.